A selection of T cell receptor beta chains follows, all from one sample in a study of blood T cell repertoires in COVID-19. Assay used: immunoSEQ multiplex PCR; TCRdb lists only in-frame clones, some missing. Of about 230,000 clones listed, over 75% are singletons. Sequences were obtained from peripheral blood. The receptors come from a woman of 80 years or more with acute or convalescent COVID-19. Each CDR3 is given with its conserved first and last residue. The D gene is left open where the match is weak. Some rows mark clone size as missing; the rest say once, few, many or name a class of expanded clone.

TRBJ1-1 TRBV3-1/TRBV3-2 13 NA NA CASSPRRGTEAFF TGTGCCAGCAGCCCAAGAAGGGGGACTGAAGCTTTCTTT
TRBJ2-7 TRBV2 13 NA few CATTTSMTYEQYF TGTGCCACAACAACGTCAATGACCTACGAGCAGTACTTC
TRBJ2-3 TRBV11-2 14 NA NA CASSLGGLTDTQYF TGTGCCAGCAGCTTAGGCGGACTCACAGATACGCAGTATTTT
TRBJ2-1 TRBV7-8 14 NA few CASSLQLGNNEQFF TGTGCCAGCAGCTTACAACTAGGGAACAATGAGCAGTTCTTC
TRBJ2-2 TRBV19 16 TRBD2 NA CASSNTGGLSAGELFF TGTGCCAGTAGTAACACGGGGGGACTATCGGCCGGGGAGCTGTTTTTT
TRBJ2-3 TRBV6-5 15 TRBD2 NA CASRDQAGGPDTQYF TGTGCCAGCAGGGATCAAGCGGGGGGCCCAGATACGCAGTATTTT
TRBJ2-1 TRBV7-2 16 TRBD2 NA CASSPRRAGGINEQFF TGTGCCAGCAGCCCACGGCGAGCGGGAGGGATCAATGAGCAGTTCTTC
TRBJ1-5 TRBV6-5 13 NA many CASGEQVNQPQHF TGTGCCAGTGGAGAGCAAGTTAATCAGCCCCAGCATTTT
TRBJ2-3 TRBV28 15 TRBD2 NA CASTLRGEGGDTQYF TGTGCCAGCACCCTCCGCGGGGAGGGTGGAGATACGCAGTATTTT
TRBJ2-2 TRBV5-1 19 TRBD1 NA CASSSPKDMTGTGGRELFF TGCGCCAGCAGCTCACCCAAAGACATGACCGGGACAGGGGGCCGGGAGCTGTTTTTT
TRBJ2-7 TRBV29-1 12 TRBD1 NA CSVDGQGNEQYF TGCAGCGTTGATGGACAGGGGAACGAGCAGTACTTC
TRBJ2-3 TRBV3-1/TRBV3-2 16 TRBD2 NA CASSLWGSGSADTQYF TGTGCCAGCAGCCTTTGGGGTAGCGGGAGCGCAGATACGCAGTATTTT
TRBJ2-1 TRBV5-1 15 NA NA CASSLVAVKADEQFF TGCGCCAGCAGCTTGGTGGCTGTAAAGGCGGATGAGCAGTTCTTC
TRBJ1-5 TRBV4-1 14 TRBD1 NA CASSRTGWSQPQHF TGCGCCAGCAGCCGGACAGGGTGGAGTCAGCCCCAGCATTTT
TRBJ1-6 TRBV6-5 14 TRBD1 NA CASRLQGDGSPLHF TGTGCCAGCAGGCTACAGGGGGACGGCTCACCCCTCCACTTT